The rows below give T cell receptor beta chains drawn from one sample of a study of shared clonotypes between healthy human individuals. The data were produced by immunoSEQ multiplex PCR, yet TCRdb's version contains in-frame clones alone and is incomplete. Of roughly 2,500,000 clones listed, over 85% are singletons. What was sequenced was naive CD4+ T cells from PBMCs. Every receptor here comes from a man aged 18 to 30 in good health. Some clones in this sample may be carry-over from other donors' samples. Both conserved end residues are part of each CDR3. A D gene is named only where the DNA matches it firmly. Size is stated for part of the rows, as once, few or many counts, or as a class when the clone is expanded.

>few|TRBJ1-1|TRBV7-8|TRBD1
TGTGCCAGCAGCTTAAGGGACAGGGGGCTTGAAGCTTTCTTT
CASSLRDRGLEAFF
>NA|TRBJ2-5|TRBV28|NA
TGTGCCAGCAGTCCCGGGAACCGTAAAGAGACCCAGTACTTC
CASSPGNRKETQYF
>NA|TRBJ2-5|TRBV7-9|NA
TGTGCCAGCAGCTTAGTTGGGAGGCAAGAGACCCAGTACTTC
CASSLVGRQETQYF
>NA|TRBJ2-7|TRBV7-2|NA
TGTGCCAGCAGCTCTGAAAGGGGCTACGAGCAGTACTTC
CASSSERGYEQYF
>NA|TRBJ2-3|TRBV7-6|NA
TGTGCCAGCAGCTTGCTGATGACCTGGGATACGCAGTATTTT
CASSLLMTWDTQYF
>NA|TRBJ1-5|TRBV19|NA
TGTGCCAGTAGTTCTGGGCCGTATAGCAATCAGCCCCAGCATTTT
CASSSGPYSNQPQHF
>NA|TRBJ2-7|TRBV28|TRBD1
TGTGCCAGCACCCTGGGCAGGGGGTACGAGCAGTACTTC
CASTLGRGYEQYF
>NA|TRBJ1-5|TRBV6-5|NA
TGTGCCAGCACCTGGGAGGGCACTGGGCAGCCCCAGCATTTT
CASTWEGTGQPQHF
>few|TRBJ1-2|TRBV30|TRBD1
TGTGCCTGGAGCCCATTTTCCCCGGACAGGGCCAACTATGGCTACACCTTC
CAWSPFSPDRANYGYTF
>NA|TRBJ2-3|TRBV5-6|TRBD2
TGTGCCAGCAGTACTAGCGGGAGTACAGATACGCAGTATTTT
CASSTSGSTDTQYF
>NA|TRBJ2-7|TRBV5-4|NA
TGTGCCAGCAGCTTGTCTTCCGATTACGAGCAGTACTTC
CASSLSSDYEQYF
>NA|TRBJ1-2|TRBV28|TRBD1
TGTGCCAGCAGTTCCCCGGGACAGGGGGCTGGTGGCTACACCTTC
CASSSPGQGAGGYTF
>NA|TRBJ1-2|TRBV10-2|TRBD1
TGCGCCAGCAGGGGACAGGGGACCTATGGCTACACCTTC
CASRGQGTYGYTF
>NA|TRBJ1-6|TRBV28|NA
TGTGCCAGCCTTACACAAGAGCGGGGCAATTCACCCCTCCACTTT
CASLTQERGNSPLHF
>NA|TRBJ2-7|TRBV2|NA
TGTGCCAGCAGTGAATTTTCCGCAGGGGAGTACTTC
CASSEFSAGEYF
>NA|TRBJ2-3|TRBV2|NA
TGTGCCAGCAGTGTCCGGGGCTACAGCACAGATACGCAGTATTTT
CASSVRGYSTDTQYF
>NA|TRBJ1-1|TRBV2|NA
TGTGCCAGCAGTGAACTTCTAGGGCCGAACACTGAAGCTTTCTTT
CASSELLGPNTEAFF
>NA|TRBJ1-1|TRBV15|NA
TGTGCCACCAGCCTTTCCGGGGATCACACTGAAGCTTTCTTT
CATSLSGDHTEAFF
>NA|TRBJ2-6|TRBV28|TRBD1
TGTGCCAGCAGTAGGGACAGGGGTTCCTCTGGGGCCAACGTCCTGACTTTC
CASSRDRGSSGANVLTF
>NA|TRBJ2-7|TRBV28|NA
TGTGCCAGCAGCGTTACAGGGACCTACGAGCAGTACTTC
CASSVTGTYEQYF
>NA|TRBJ2-1|TRBV29-1|TRBD2
TGCAGCGTGCGACTAGCCAATGAGCAGTTCTTC
CSVRLANEQFF
>NA|TRBJ1-1|TRBV9|NA
TGTGCCAGCAGCATAACAGGGACGTGGGACACTGAAGCTTTCTTT
CASSITGTWDTEAFF
>NA|TRBJ1-1|TRBV7-9|NA
TGTGCCAGCAGCTTAGCGAAACGGGGCAGAACTGAAGCTTTCTTT
CASSLAKRGRTEAFF
>NA|TRBJ1-1|TRBV28|NA
TGTGCCAGCAGGGCCCGGAGTCCCCAAAACACTGAAGCTTTCTTT
CASRARSPQNTEAFF
>NA|TRBJ2-7|TRBV15|TRBD1
TGTGCCACCAGTGTCGACAGGGGCTATACCTACGAGCAGTACTTC
CATSVDRGYTYEQYF
>NA|TRBJ2-1|TRBV28|TRBD2
TGTGCCAGCAGTTTATCTAGCGGGAGGGCCTACAATGAGCAGTTCTTC
CASSLSSGRAYNEQFF
>NA|TRBJ2-2|TRBV10-3|TRBD2
TGTGCCATCAGTGAGATCACTAGCGGGACTGACACCGGGGAGCTGTTTTTT
CAISEITSGTDTGELFF
>once|TRBJ2-2|TRBV7-9|TRBD2
TGTGCCAGCAGCTTAGCGGGAAGTAGCGGGGATTACACCGGGGAGCTGTTTTTT
CASSLAGSSGDYTGELFF
>NA|TRBJ1-1|TRBV19|TRBD1
TGTGCCAGTAGTAGGGACAGGGCCGACACTGAAGCTTTCTTT
CASSRDRADTEAFF